This TCR beta chain was obtained from a study of blood T cell repertoires in COVID-19. Study as a whole: The United States, Italy and Spain provided the acute and convalescent COVID-19 samples. The cDNA or gDNA used as material had been derived from T cells, B-cell-depleted T cells, or PBMCs.

This clone appeared once. As handled by the study authors: Reference gene primer amplification in the assay estimated nucleated cell counts. Method: immunoSEQ multiplex PCR; TCRdb's copy keeps in-frame clones and lacks some. V, J and clone size were drawn from that table, and D and trimming were deduced from the DNA. The sample carries more than 30,000 clones, around 90% recorded once. The specimen sequenced was peripheral blood. The clonotype originates from a man aged 55 to 69 with active COVID-19.

The CDR3 nucleotides are TGTGCCAGCAGTCCCTCGTGGGGGGATAGCAATCAGCCCCAGCATTTT. Its protein product is CASSPSWGDSNQPQHF. The chain combines TRBV27 with TRBJ1-5, with a weak D call TRBD1 (5 bases). Trimming pared 5 bases from V and 0 bases from J, leaving 14 bases between. There are 16 residues in the CDR3. Germline V gene sequence: CDR1 MNHEY, CDR2 SMNVEV (reference sequence).